These 23 T cell receptor beta chains originate from one sample sequenced in a study of T cell clonality in common variable immunodeficiency. The data were produced by immunoSEQ multiplex PCR, yet TCRdb's version contains in-frame clones alone and is incomplete. The specimen has 40,000 to 45,000 clones, none found just once. The source material was peripheral blood mononuclear cells. These receptors were obtained from a person aged 18-69 years in good health.

This clone was seen at least ten times. The sequence runs out 3 residues before the end of the CDR3; the remainder is reconstructed from the germline J gene. The rearrangement joins TRBV20-1 to TRBJ1-2; TRBD1 is a possible D gene (6 bases). The ends were cut back, 6 bases at V and 3 bases at J, with 17 bases in the middle. CDR3 length: 14 residues. The germline V gene encodes CDR1 DFQATT and CDR2 SNEGSKA (reference sequence). The CDR3 bases that were read are TGCAGTGCACCCCTTAAAGGGGGTGACTATGGC. This gives the protein CSAPLKGGDYG. The full CDR3 sequence reads CSAPLKGGDYGYTF.

Ten or more counts support this clone. The read comes to an end 3 residues before the CDR3 does, leaving the germline J gene to fill in the end. The J gene is TRBJ1-1, the V gene TRBV5-1; D might be TRBD1 (6 bases). Germline V gene data show CDR1 as SGHRS and CDR2 as YFSETQ. The germline V and J ends were trimmed by 7 bases and 6 bases, with 19 bases remaining between them. There are 14 residues in the CDR3. CDR3 bases read: TGCGCCAGCGTCGTAAACCCAGGGGACGCTGAA. As protein: CASVVNPGDAE. The CDR3 in its entirety is CASVVNPGDAEAFF.

This clone was seen at least ten times. The read halts 3 residues ahead of the CDR3 end, with the missing end drawn from the germline J gene. The rearrangement joins TRBV4-1 to TRBJ2-5, with 13 nucleotides matching TRBD2. The CDR3 is 15 amino acids. Germline CDR1 is MGHRA and CDR2 is YSYEKL. After removal of 6 bases from V and 3 bases from J, the junction contained 4 bases not matched to a gene. The CDR3 sequence: CASRRGLAGEETQYF. Incomplete CDR3 DNA: TGCGCCAGCAGACGCGGACTAGCGGGGGAAGAGACC.

This clone was seen at least ten times. The missing CDR3 end, 3 residues past where the read stops, is filled in from the germline J gene. The chain combines TRBV5-1 with TRBJ2-3; 7 bases map to TRBD2. The CDR3 spans 16 residues. The germline V gene encodes CDR1 SGHRS and CDR2 YFSETQ. Trimming removed 0 bases from V and 4 bases from J; junction bases left unmatched: 8. Incomplete CDR3 DNA: TGCGCCAGCAGCTTGGGCGGCGGGAGCTCCCCAGATACG. Amino acid sequence: CASSLGGGSSPDT. The CDR3, in full, reads CASSLGGGSSPDTQYF. The variable domain in full, with the rest retrieved from reference TRBV5-1 and TRBJ2-3, is KAGVTQTPRYLIKTRGQQVTLSCSPISGHRSVSWYQQTPGQGLQFLFEYFSETQRNKGNFPGRFSGRQFSNSRSEMNVSTLELGDSALYLCASSLGGGSSPDTQYFGPGTRLTVL.

This clone was seen ten or more times. The read halts 3 residues ahead of the CDR3 end, with the missing end drawn from the germline J gene. The V call is TRBV12-3 or TRBV12-4, the J call TRBJ1-5; tentative D call: TRBD1 (5 bases). Trimming pared 9 bases from V and 6 bases from J, leaving 15 bases between. The CDR3 is made up of 13 amino acids. This CDR3 is CASAQGEGQPQHF. The part of the CDR3 DNA that was read is TGTGCCAGTGCTCAGGGAGAGGGTCAGCCC.

This clone was counted a few times. Incomplete CDR3 DNA: TGTGCCAGCAGCCGCGGAGGAGACCGGGGAGAGACC. Its protein is CASSRGGDRGET. The whole CDR3 sequence is CASSRGGDRGETQYF. This chain connects TRBV5-8 to TRBJ2-5; a weak D match, TRBD2 (5 bases). The sequenced fragment ends 3 residues before the CDR3 boundary, so the rest is inferred from the germline J gene. CDR1 SGHTS and CDR2 YDEGEE come from the germline V gene. There are 15 residues in the CDR3. Trimming shortened V by 4 bases and J by 4 bases, and 17 bases separated the two germline ends.

This clone came up many times. The read terminates 3 residues ahead of where the CDR3 ends, so the germline J gene completes it. The chain has TRBV2 and TRBJ2-3; D is perhaps TRBD1 or TRBD2 (7 bases each). CDR3 length: 14 residues. V dropped 8 bases and J dropped 2 bases, with 14 bases sitting between them. Germline lookup yields CDR1 SNHLY and CDR2 FYNNEI. CDR3 loop: CASQTGRDTDTQYF. CDR3 DNA, as far as it was read: TGTGCCAGCCAGACAGGGAGGGACACAGATACG. Looking up the rest from reference TRBV2 and TRBJ2-3 gives the full variable domain: EPEVTQTPSHQVTQMGQEVILRCVPISNHLYFYWYRQILGQKVEFLVSFYNNEISEKSEIFDDQFSVERPDGSNFTLKIRSTKLEDSAMYFCASQTGRDTDTQYFGPGTRLTVL.

Remarks on this clone: One junction end does not reproduce the germline sequence, and a read error may be involved. The CDR3 end lies 3 residues beyond the end of the read and is filled in from the germline J gene. This sequence joins TRBV6-2 or TRBV6-3 and TRBJ2-4; D is ambiguous. The CDR3 covers 12 residues. The germline gives CDR1 MNHEY, CDR2 SVGEGT. The CDR3 bases that were read are TGTGCCAGCAGTGAGGCCAAAAACGTT. This gives the protein CASSEAKNV. The CDR3 as a whole reads CASSEAKNVQYF.

Ten or more counts support this clone. The read halts 3 residues ahead of the CDR3 end, with the missing end drawn from the germline J gene. The chain links TRBV2 to TRBJ2-5; D ambiguous. The CDR3 runs to 12 residues. V lost 6 bases and J lost 4, with 9 bases in between. CDR1 is SNHLY and CDR2 is FYNNEI in the germline V gene. This CDR3 reads CASSSPLETQYF. CDR3 DNA, as far as it was read: TGTGCCAGCAGCTCCCCTCTAGAGACC. Full variable domain (missing parts from reference TRBV2 and TRBJ2-5): EPEVTQTPSHQVTQMGQEVILRCVPISNHLYFYWYRQILGQKVEFLVSFYNNEISEKSEIFDDQFSVERPDGSNFTLKIRSTKLEDSAMYFCASSSPLETQYFGPGTRLLVL.

This clone was seen ten or more times. The read falls 3 residues short of the CDR3 end, and the missing part is taken from the germline J gene. The chain uses TRBV19 and TRBJ1-5; 7 bases map to TRBD1. The CDR3 contains 15 residues. Germline CDR1 is LNHDA and CDR2 is SQIVND (reference sequence). J lost 0 bases, V lost 3 bases, and 2 bases had no gene match. The CDR3 region is CASSMGQSSNQPQHF. CDR3 DNA, as far as it was read: TGTGCCAGTAGTATGGGACAGTCTAGCAATCAGCCC.

This clone was detected ten times or more. The read is 3 residues too short to cover the CDR3 end, so that end is filled in from the germline J gene. The chain combines TRBV20-1 with TRBJ1-1; no definite D call. Trimming cost V 2 bases and J 1 base, with 8 bases left between them. The germline CDR1 and CDR2 sequences are DFQATT and SNEGSKA (reference sequence). This CDR3 spans 13 amino acids. CDR3 sequence reads: CSARSDENTEAFF. CDR3 bases read: TGCAGTGCTAGAAGCGACGAGAACACTGAA.

This clone was observed at least ten times. The read ends 3 residues before the CDR3 terminus; that terminus is restored from the germline J gene. V and J are TRBV20-1 and TRBJ2-5, with 9 bases lining up with TRBD1. The V and J ends lost 5 bases and 4 bases, in that order; junction bases with no gene match: 11. CDR1 and CDR2 (germline): DFQATT, SNEGSKA (reference sequence). CDR3 length equals 15 residues. The part of the CDR3 DNA that was read is TGCAGTGCTCGGACAGGGGAGGAGGGGCGAGAGACC. Its protein is CSARTGEEGRET. In full, the CDR3 is CSARTGEEGRETQYF.

This clone was recorded many times. The read finishes 3 residues shy of the CDR3 end, and the germline J gene is used to complete it. V and J are TRBV5-5 and TRBJ2-1; D not certain. The CDR3 has 12 amino acids. Germline V gene sequence: CDR1 SGHKS, CDR2 YYEKEE (reference sequence). Trimming took 0 bases from V and 8 from J, leaving 6 bases between them. The covered CDR3 bases are TGTGCCAGCAGCTTGGGTTTCGATGAG. Residues: CASSLGFDE. The whole CDR3 region reads CASSLGFDEQFF.

This clone was counted only a few times. The read terminates 3 residues ahead of where the CDR3 ends, so the germline J gene completes it. V gene TRBV18 combines with J gene TRBJ2-7; D perhaps matches TRBD2 (7 bases). Per germline, CDR1 KGHSH and CDR2 LQKENI. Trimming shortened V by 4 bases and J by 0 bases, and 13 bases separated the two germline ends. This CDR3 is built from 15 residues. The CDR3 protein is CASSQAAGASYEQYF. The sequenced part of the CDR3 DNA is TGTGCCAGCTCACAAGCGGCGGGGGCCTCCTACGAG.

This clone was detected many times. The read finishes 3 residues shy of the CDR3 end, and the germline J gene is used to complete it. The chain recombines TRBV7-7 with TRBJ2-1; D possibly corresponds to TRBD2 (5 bases). The CDR3 consists of 15 residues. CDR1 and CDR2 from the germline V gene are SSHAT and FNYEAQ (reference sequence). V lost 2 bases, J lost 2 bases, and 10 bases lay in between. CDR3 amino acids: CASSLRASTYNEQFF. The sequenced part of the CDR3 DNA is TGTGCCAGCAGCTTACGGGCTAGCACCTACAATGAG. Using reference TRBV7-7 and TRBJ2-1 for the parts outside the CDR3, the full variable domain is GAGVSQSPRYKVTKRGQDVTLRCDPISSHATLYWYQQALGQGPEFLTYFNYEAQPDKSGLPSDRFSAERPEGSISTLTIQRTEQRDSAMYRCASSLRASTYNEQFFGPGTRLTVL.

The table lists this clone with many counts. The read terminates 3 residues ahead of where the CDR3 ends, so the germline J gene completes it. V and J are TRBV23-1 and TRBJ2-4; tentatively, D is TRBD1 (7 bases). TRBV23-1 is given ORF status, its function remaining uncertain. The CDR3 runs to 18 residues. The ends were cut back, 5 bases at V and 1 base at J, with 21 bases in the middle. CDR3 in amino acids: CASSRQGGVVSAKNIQYF. CDR3 bases read: TGCGCCAGCAGTAGACAGGGAGGCGTTGTATCGGCCAAAAACATT.

This clone was picked up many times. The CDR3 is cut off 3 residues early in the read; its end comes from the germline J gene. The chain carries TRBV5-1 and TRBJ1-2; weak D call: TRBD1 (5 bases). The CDR3 is 13 amino acids. CDR1 is SGHRS, CDR2 YFSETQ, per germline. The DNA read from the CDR3 is TGCGCCAGCAGCTTCGAGGGGAACGGGGGC. Translating it yields CASSFEGNGG. The CDR3 as a whole reads CASSFEGNGGYTF. Filled out from reference TRBV5-1 and TRBJ1-2, the complete variable domain reads KAGVTQTPRYLIKTRGQQVTLSCSPISGHRSVSWYQQTPGQGLQFLFEYFSETQRNKGNFPGRFSGRQFSNSRSEMNVSTLELGDSALYLCASSFEGNGGYTFGSGTRLTVV.

In its sample, this clone was seen many times. The read gets to within 3 residues of the CDR3 end, and the germline J gene fills in the rest. The chain uses TRBV6-4 and TRBJ2-3; 7 positions match TRBD2. This CDR3 contains 15 residues. The trim removed 0 bases at V and 1 base at J, leaving 1 base unmatched. Germline lookup yields CDR1 MRHNA and CDR2 SNTAGT. The CDR3 DNA, read in part, is TGTGCCAGCAGTGACTCGGGAGGGGGCACAGATACG. It translates to CASSDSGGGTDT. The full CDR3 protein reads CASSDSGGGTDTQYF.

This clone was seen at least ten times. The CDR3 sequence: CASSPTTYNYGYTF. Partial CDR3 DNA: TGCGCCAGCAGCCCAACGACATACAACTATGGC. The chain links TRBV5-1 to TRBJ1-2; no firm D call. The observed sequence ends 3 residues before the CDR3 terminus, with the missing tail filled in from the germline J gene. Germline V gene data show CDR1 as SGHRS and CDR2 as YFSETQ. V lost 4 bases to trimming and J lost 2 bases, with 12 bases between them. This CDR3 is built from 14 residues.

As for this clone: The CDR3 goes on 3 residues after the read ends, and that part is filled in from the germline J gene. The rearrangement uses TRBV7-3 and TRBJ2-3; 8 bases match TRBD2. From germline, CDR1 is SGHTA and CDR2 FQGTGA. The junction had 8 bases not matched to a gene; V was cut back by 5 bases and J by 1 base. This CDR3 is 16 amino acids long. CDR3 bases read: TGTGCCAGCAGCCTCATAGCGGGGAGCTGCACAGATACG. Its protein product is CASSLIAGSCTDT. The whole CDR3 protein is CASSLIAGSCTDTQYF.

This clone was seen many times. The CDR3 end is not reached by the read, which stops 3 residues before it; the germline J gene fills it in. The chain recombines TRBV24-1 with TRBJ1-1; TRBD1 matches 7 bases. The CDR3 is made up of 15 amino acids. Germline V gene lookup returns CDR1 KGHDR and CDR2 SFDVKD. V shed 2 bases and J 5 bases; nucleotides not matched to a gene: 7. The sequenced CDR3 bases are TGTGCCACCAGTGATTCCAGGGGGGTCGGAACTGAA. Its protein is CATSDSRGVGTE. From start to end, the CDR3 is CATSDSRGVGTEAFF.

This clone was seen many times. The read stops 3 residues short of the end of the CDR3; the missing end is completed from the germline J gene. This sequence joins TRBV7-2 and TRBJ2-5, with D possibly TRBD2 on 5 matching bases. V lost 5 bases and J lost 4, with 11 bases in between. CDR1 and CDR2 (germline): SGHTA, FQGNSA. This CDR3 has 13 amino acids. The CDR3 region is CASSTRTSETQYF. The DNA read from the CDR3 is TGTGCCAGCAGCACAAGGACTTCAGAGACC. The entire variable domain, with the rest obtained from reference TRBV7-2 and TRBJ2-5, is as follows: GAGVSQSPSNKVTEKGKDVELRCDPISGHTALYWYRQSLGQGLEFLIYFQGNSAPDKSGLPSDRFSAERTGGSVSTLTIQRTQQEDSAVYLCASSTRTSETQYFGPGTRLLVL.

This clone was picked up many times. The DNA read from the CDR3 is TGCAGTGCTAGAAGGAAGGGGGAGGTCCAGCCC. As protein: CSARRKGEVQP. Given in full, the CDR3 is CSARRKGEVQPQHF. This rearrangement joins TRBV20-1 to TRBJ1-5; a possible D gene is TRBD1 (6 bases). The read gets to within 3 residues of the CDR3 end, and the germline J gene fills in the rest. CDR1 is DFQATT, CDR2 SNEGSKA, per germline (reference sequence). The CDR3 spans 14 residues. With 2 bases removed from V and 7 bases from J, the gap between germline ends came to 15 bases.